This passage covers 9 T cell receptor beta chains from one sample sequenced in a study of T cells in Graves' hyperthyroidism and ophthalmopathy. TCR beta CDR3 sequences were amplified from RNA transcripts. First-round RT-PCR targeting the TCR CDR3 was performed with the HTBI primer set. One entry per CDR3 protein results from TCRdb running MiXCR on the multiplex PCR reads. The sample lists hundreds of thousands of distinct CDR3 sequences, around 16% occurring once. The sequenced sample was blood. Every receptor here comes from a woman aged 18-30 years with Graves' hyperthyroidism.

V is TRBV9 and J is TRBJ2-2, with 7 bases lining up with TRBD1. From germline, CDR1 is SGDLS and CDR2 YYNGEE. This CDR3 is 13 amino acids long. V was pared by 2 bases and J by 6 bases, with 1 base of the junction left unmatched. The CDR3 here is CASSVQGAGELFF. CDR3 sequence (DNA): TGTGCCAGCAGCGTTCAGGGGGCCGGGGAGCTGTTTTTT.

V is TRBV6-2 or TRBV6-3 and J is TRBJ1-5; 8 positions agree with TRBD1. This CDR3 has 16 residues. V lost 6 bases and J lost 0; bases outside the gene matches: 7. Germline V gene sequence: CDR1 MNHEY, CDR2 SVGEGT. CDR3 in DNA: TGTGCCAGCAGCAATGGACAGGGCAATAGCAATCAGCCCCAGCATTTT. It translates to CASSNGQGNSNQPQHF.

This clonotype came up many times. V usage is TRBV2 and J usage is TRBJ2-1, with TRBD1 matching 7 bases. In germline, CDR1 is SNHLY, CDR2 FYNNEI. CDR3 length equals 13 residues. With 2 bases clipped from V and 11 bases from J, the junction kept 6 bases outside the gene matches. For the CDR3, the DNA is TGTGCCAGCAGTGAAACAGGGGTCTTGAAGCAGTTCTTC. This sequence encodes CASSETGVLKQFF.

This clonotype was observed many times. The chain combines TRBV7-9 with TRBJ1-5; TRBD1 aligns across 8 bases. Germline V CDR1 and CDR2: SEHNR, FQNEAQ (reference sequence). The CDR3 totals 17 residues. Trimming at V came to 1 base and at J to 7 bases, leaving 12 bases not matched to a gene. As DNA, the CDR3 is TGTGCCAGCAGCTTAGGATGGGGACAGGTGGAGGAGCAGCCCCAGCATTTT. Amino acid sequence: CASSLGWGQVEEQPQHF.

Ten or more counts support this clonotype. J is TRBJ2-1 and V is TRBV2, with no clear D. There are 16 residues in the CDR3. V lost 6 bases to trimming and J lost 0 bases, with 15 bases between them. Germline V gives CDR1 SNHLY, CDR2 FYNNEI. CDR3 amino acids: CASRAHSSSSYNEQFF. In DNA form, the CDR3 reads TGTGCCAGCAGGGCCCACTCGAGTAGCTCCTACAATGAGCAGTTCTTC.

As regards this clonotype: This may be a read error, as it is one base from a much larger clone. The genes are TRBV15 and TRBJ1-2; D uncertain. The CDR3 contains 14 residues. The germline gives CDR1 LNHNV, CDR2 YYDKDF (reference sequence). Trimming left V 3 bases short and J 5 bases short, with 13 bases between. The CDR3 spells CATSRVAETYGYTF. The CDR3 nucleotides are TGTGCCACCAGCAGGGTCGCGGAAACATATGGCTACACCTTC. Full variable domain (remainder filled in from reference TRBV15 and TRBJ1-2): DAMVIQNPRYQVTQFGKPVTLSCSQTLNHNVMYWYQQKSSQAPKLLFHYYDKDFNNEADTPDNFQSRRPNTSFCFLDIRSPGLGDTAMYLCATSRVAETYGYTFGSGTRLTVV.

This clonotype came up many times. DNA for the CDR3: TGTGCCAGCAGCCAAACGAGAACTGAAGCTTTCTTT. Amino acids: CASSQTRTEAFF. The chain recombines TRBV3-1 with TRBJ1-1; D gene unclear. Trimming took off 2 bases at V and 5 bases at J, with 6 bases between the two ends. The CDR3 spans 12 residues. The germline gives CDR1 LGHDT, CDR2 YNNKEL (reference sequence).

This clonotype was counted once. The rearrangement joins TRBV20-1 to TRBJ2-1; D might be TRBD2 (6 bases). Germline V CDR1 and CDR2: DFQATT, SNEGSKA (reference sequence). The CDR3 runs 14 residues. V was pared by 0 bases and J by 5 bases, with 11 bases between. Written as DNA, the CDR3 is TGCAGTGCTAGAGATCCTAGCGCACACAATGAGCAGTTCTTC. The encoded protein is CSARDPSAHNEQFF.

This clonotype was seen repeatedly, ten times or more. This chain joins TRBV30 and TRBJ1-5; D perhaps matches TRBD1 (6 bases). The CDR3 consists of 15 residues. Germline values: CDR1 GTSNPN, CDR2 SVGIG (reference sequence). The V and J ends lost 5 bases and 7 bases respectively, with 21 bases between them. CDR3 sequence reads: CAWADDGQRGQPQHF. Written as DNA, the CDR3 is TGTGCCTGGGCCGACGACGGACAGCGGGGGCAGCCCCAGCATTTT.